The present T cell receptor beta chain was sequenced within a study of blood T cell repertoires in COVID-19. On the study more broadly: The samples span acute and convalescent COVID-19 from the United States, Italy and Spain. The analysed material was cDNA or gDNA that came from T cells, B-cell-depleted T cells, or PBMCs.

Germline V lookup: CDR1 LGHNA, CDR2 YNFKEQ. The CDR3 extends over 13 amino acids. The V and J ends lost 4 bases and 7 bases respectively, with 12 bases between them. Source study methods: Counts of nucleated cells, estimated from reference gene primer amplification, were obtained. Only in-frame clones appear in the TCRdb table, and some are missing; sequencing was by immunoSEQ multiplex PCR. For V, J and clone size, that table is used; D and trimming come from the DNA. The sample records roughly 190,000 clones, around nine tenths being singletons. The chain carries TRBV4-2 and TRBJ2-3; perhaps TRBD2 as D (6 bases). The sample comprised peripheral blood. The clonotype originates from a human donor in a cohort sampled during active COVID-19. CDR3 sequence reads: CASSPFRGNTQYF. Written as DNA, the CDR3 is TGTGCCAGCAGCCCTTTTCGGGGGAATACGCAGTATTTT.